This T cell receptor beta chain was sequenced during a study of lymphopenia after photon versus proton radiotherapy. V shed 3 bases and J shed 1 base, with 7 bases lying between them. The CDR3 runs to 13 residues. The germline CDR1 and CDR2 sequences are MNHEY and SMNVEV (reference sequence). Sequenced by immunoSEQ multiplex PCR; TCRdb stores in-frame clones only, minus some. The data contain about 40,000 clones, approximately 80% of them singletons. Turning to this clone: No antigen is known for it.

Overall study results and limits: Under photons, naive T cells and diversity fell while effector/memory populations rose. Survival link was tested only in deceased patients; proton benefit remains a possibility. After the lymphocyte nadir, photon-treated repertoires showed oligoclonal expansion, especially of CD8+ Temra cells. Post-nadir TCR diversity decline inversely tracked overall survival among those who died.

The chain uses TRBV27 and TRBJ2-7; D possibly uses TRBD1 or TRBD2 (5 bases each). This sequence was found in an older woman with pancreatic cancer. Sequencing was performed on peripheral blood, taken from a patient treated with proton-based radiotherapy. CDR3 residues: CASSLGESYEQYF. The CDR3 DNA sequence: TGTGCCAGCAGTTTGGGGGAGTCCTACGAGCAGTACTTC.